This T cell receptor beta chain was captured in a study of CD8 T cells in ankylosing spondylitis. Study-wide points: Significant enrichment of disease-linked clones was reported in matched ankylosing spondylitis synovial fluid. Seemingly characteristic of ankylosing spondylitis blood was a TCR beta motif consisting of about 8 highly homologous variants. Both synovial fluid and blood in reactive arthritis had previously been reported to carry some motif variants.

Germline CDR1 is LGHNA and CDR2 is YNFKEQ. The CDR3 has 13 residues. V was clipped by 2 bases and J by 7 bases, with 11 bases between them. A word on this clonotype: The antigen is undetermined.

Quantitative 5'-RACE was performed with molecular barcodes, and it yielded the TCR beta libraries. TCRdb itself ran the 5' RACE reads through MiXCR, one entry per CDR3 protein. This sample has 650,000 to 800,000 distinct CDR3 sequences, with 19% found just once. The chain links TRBV4-2 to TRBJ1-1; D not certain. The sequenced sample consisted of blood, either unsorted or a sorted T cell fraction (not recorded which). The clonotype was recovered from a male donor with ankylosing spondylitis. The CDR3 loop reads CASSQFSTVEAFF. The DNA of the CDR3 is TGTGCCAGCAGCCAATTCTCCACAGTTGAAGCTTTCTTT.